The table lists the clone carrying this TCR beta chain with a few counts. Its antigen remains unidentified. This entry is derived from a study of T cells after yellow fever vaccination. Overall study results and limits: Repertoires obtained by FACS sorting could include abundant clonotypes that entered as contaminants from the bulk population. Most primary-vaccination clones recurred post-booster (around 95% CD4, just over 85% CD8).

Production of TCR cDNA was by 5'RACE template switching, which also added a universal primer site and UMIs. TCRdb reanalysed the 5' RACE reads using MiXCR and keeps one entry per CDR3 protein. The sample holds approximately 450,000 distinct CDR3 sequences, around 20% seen once. V lost 1 base and J 6 bases, leaving 12 bases between the germline ends. CDR1 is SGHTA, CDR2 FQGNSA, per germline. The CDR3 has 14 amino acids. The gene calls are TRBV7-2 and TRBJ1-1; possible D gene TRBD1, 5 bases. This sequence was found in a man between 18 and 35 years old who received the YFV17D yellow fever vaccine. This sample comprised PBMCs, obtained before the yellow fever booster vaccination. DNA for the CDR3: TGTGCCAGCAGCTTAGTTGGGGGGAAGGCTGAAGCTTTCTTT. Residues: CASSLVGGKAEAFF. Using reference TRBV7-2 and TRBJ1-1 for the parts outside the CDR3, the full variable domain is GAGVSQSPSNKVTEKGKDVELRCDPISGHTALYWYRQSLGQGLEFLIYFQGNSAPDKSGLPSDRFSAERTGGSVSTLTIQRTQQEDSAVYLCASSLVGGKAEAFFGQGTRLTVV.